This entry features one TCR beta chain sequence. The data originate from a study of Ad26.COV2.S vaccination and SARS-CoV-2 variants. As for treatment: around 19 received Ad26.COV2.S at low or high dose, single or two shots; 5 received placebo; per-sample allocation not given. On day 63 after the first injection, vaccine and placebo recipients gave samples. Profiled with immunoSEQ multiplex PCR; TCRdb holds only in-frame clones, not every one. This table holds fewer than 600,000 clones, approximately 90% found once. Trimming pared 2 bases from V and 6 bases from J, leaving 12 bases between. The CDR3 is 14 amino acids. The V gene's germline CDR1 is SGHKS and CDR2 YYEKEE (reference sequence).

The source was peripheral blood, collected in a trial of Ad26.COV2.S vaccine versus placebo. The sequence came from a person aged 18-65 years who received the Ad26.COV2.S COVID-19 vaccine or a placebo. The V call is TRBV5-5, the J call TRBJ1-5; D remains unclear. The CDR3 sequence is CASSLDLLGQPQHF. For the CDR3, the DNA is TGTGCCAGCAGCTTAGACTTGTTGGGTCAGCCCCAGCATTTT.